The clone carrying this T cell receptor beta chain was picked up one time. Its target is not known. The data were produced by immunoSEQ multiplex PCR, yet TCRdb's version contains in-frame clones alone and is incomplete. The table shows about 50,000 clones, with more than 60% occurring only once. This entry belongs to a study of T cell responses to AZD1222 COVID-19 vaccine. Points from the study as a whole: Recipients of two AZD1222 doses showed rising Spike-specific TCR breadth and depth. Clonal diversity was possibly underestimated, and the donors were mostly white British, with more females.

V was trimmed by 5 bases and J by 1 base, leaving 8 bases between them. The CDR3 runs 13 residues. The germline V gene has CDR1 SGHTA and CDR2 FQGTGA. The TCR originated in an adult in good health. The chain uses TRBV7-3 and TRBJ1-1; D uncertain. The input for sequencing was peripheral blood, taken on day 0 of AZD1222 vaccination. CDR3 sequence: CASSAQQNTEAFF. Here the CDR3 DNA reads TGTGCCAGCAGCGCCCAACAGAACACTGAAGCTTTCTTT.